These 8 T cell receptor beta chains originate from one sample sequenced in a study of ipilimumab plus nivolumab after autologous stem cell transplantation. Repertoires were generated with immunoSEQ multiplex PCR, while TCRdb's copy carries only in-frame clones and drops some. The table shows some 17,000 clones, with around four fifths occurring only once. The starting material was PBMCs, obtained in a trial of ipilimumab plus nivolumab as post-transplant consolidation. Receptor source: a male donor with diffuse large B-cell lymphoma.

The chain links TRBV7-2 to TRBJ1-1; maybe TRBD1 (5 bases). Germline CDR1 reads SGHTA; CDR2 reads FQGNSA. The CDR3 totals 14 residues. V was cut by 1 base and J by 11 bases, with 17 bases left in between. CDR3 sequence: CASSLEGTVSGAFF. CDR3 coding DNA: TGTGCCAGCAGCTTAGAGGGGACCGTCAGTGGCGCTTTCTTT. The complete variable domain, with remaining parts taken from reference TRBV7-2 and TRBJ1-1, reads GAGVSQSPSNKVTEKGKDVELRCDPISGHTALYWYRQSLGQGLEFLIYFQGNSAPDKSGLPSDRFSAERTGGSVSTLTIQRTQQEDSAVYLCASSLEGTVSGAFFGQGTRLTVV.

The rearrangement uses TRBV6-4 and TRBJ1-5; possibly TRBD1 for D (5 bases). This CDR3 spans 16 amino acids. The V end lost 6 bases, the J end lost 3 bases, and 18 bases lay between the germline ends. CDR1 and CDR2 from the germline V gene are MRHNA and SNTAGT. The CDR3 loop is CASRGDRTRSNQPQHF. In nucleotides, the CDR3 is TGTGCCAGCAGGGGTGACCGGACAAGATCCAATCAGCCCCAGCATTTT.

The chain recombines TRBV6-6 with TRBJ1-2; D remains ambiguous. The CDR3 runs 15 residues. Germline assignment: CDR1 MNHNY and CDR2 SVGAGI (reference sequence). V gave up 0 bases and J gave up 2 bases, with 10 bases separating them. CDR3 residues: CASSYSSTINYGYTF. The DNA of the CDR3 is TGTGCCAGCAGTTACTCCTCGACTATAAACTATGGCTACACCTTC.

This rearrangement joins TRBV5-1 to TRBJ2-1; maybe TRBD2 (6 bases). The CDR3 is 13 amino acids. Trimming cost V 0 bases and J 8 bases, with 9 bases left between them. Germline V gene sequence: CDR1 SGHRS, CDR2 YFSETQ. Written as DNA, the CDR3 is TGCGCCAGCAGCTTGGTGCGGGACGATGAGCAGTTCTTC. Its protein is CASSLVRDDEQFF.

This sequence joins TRBV6-5 and TRBJ1-2, with D hard to call. CDR3 length: 13 amino acids. Deletions cut 5 bases from V and 8 bases from J, with 15 bases between. Germline V CDR1 and CDR2: MNHEY, SVGAGI. The CDR3 region is CASSESGTRGYTF. Here the CDR3 DNA reads TGTGCCAGCAGTGAGAGTGGTACCAGGGGCTACACCTTC.

This chain connects TRBV18 to TRBJ2-3; the match to TRBD2 covers 10 bases. CDR3 length: 16 amino acids. CDR1 and CDR2 (germline): KGHSH, LQKENI. With 4 bases clipped from V and 2 bases from J, the junction kept 6 bases outside the gene matches. CDR3 sequence reads: CASSLLAGGLTDTQYF. In DNA form, the CDR3 reads TGTGCCAGCTCACTCTTAGCGGGGGGACTCACAGATACGCAGTATTTT.

The chain recombines TRBV4-1 with TRBJ2-6; D possibly corresponds to TRBD1 (6 bases). The CDR3 sequence is 18 residues long. CDR1 MGHRA and CDR2 YSYEKL come from the germline V gene. V lost 0 bases and J 0 bases, leaving 12 bases between the germline ends. CDR3 loop: CASSQETGPFSGANVLTF. The CDR3 region has the DNA TGCGCCAGCAGCCAAGAAACAGGGCCCTTCTCTGGGGCCAACGTCCTGACTTTC.

In its sample, this clone ranks as medium-sized. This chain uses TRBV27 with TRBJ1-1; D gene unclear. Germline CDR1 and CDR2: MNHEY and SMNVEV (reference sequence). V lost 7 bases, J lost 4 bases, and 10 bases lay in between. The CDR3 totals 12 residues. CDR3 loop: CASTGSSTEAFF. CDR3 sequence (DNA): TGTGCCAGCACCGGGTCTAGCACTGAAGCTTTCTTT.